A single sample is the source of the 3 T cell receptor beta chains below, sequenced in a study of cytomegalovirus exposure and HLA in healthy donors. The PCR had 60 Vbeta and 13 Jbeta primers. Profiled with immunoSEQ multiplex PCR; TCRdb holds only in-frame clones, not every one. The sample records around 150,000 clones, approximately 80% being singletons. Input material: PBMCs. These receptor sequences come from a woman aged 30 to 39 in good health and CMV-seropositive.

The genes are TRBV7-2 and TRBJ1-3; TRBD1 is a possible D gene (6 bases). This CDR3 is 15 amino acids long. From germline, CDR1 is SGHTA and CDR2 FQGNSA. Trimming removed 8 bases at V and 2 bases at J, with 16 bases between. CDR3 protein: CASARVGAAGNTIYF. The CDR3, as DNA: TGTGCCAGCGCCCGGGTGGGGGCTGCTGGAAACACCATATATTTT.

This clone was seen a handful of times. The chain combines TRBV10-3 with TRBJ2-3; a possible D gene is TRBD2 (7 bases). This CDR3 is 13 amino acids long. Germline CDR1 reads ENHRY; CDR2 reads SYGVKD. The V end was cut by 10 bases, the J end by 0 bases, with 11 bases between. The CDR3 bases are TGTGCCAACCGGGGGGCTAGCACAGATACGCAGTATTTT. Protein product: CANRGASTDTQYF.

The chain's CDR3 is CASSSGNPYEQYF. Written as DNA, the CDR3 is TGCGCCAGCAGTTCCGGGAACCCCTACGAGCAGTACTTC. The chain links TRBV10-2 to TRBJ2-7; TRBD2 is a possible D gene (5 bases). Germline loops: CDR1 WSHSY, CDR2 SAAADI. The length of the CDR3 is 13 residues. V gave up 5 bases and J gave up 2 bases, with 10 bases separating them.